This TCR beta chain emerged from a study of T cell changes during pregnancy in multiple sclerosis. Here immunoSEQ multiplex PCR was the method, and the copy in TCRdb shows in-frame clones only, minus some. The sample has about 45,000 clones, around 93% seen once. Germline V gene data show CDR1 as SGHKS and CDR2 as YYEKEE (reference sequence). The CDR3 contains 14 residues. The ends lost 0 bases at V and 4 bases at J; junction bases unmatched: 4. The chain couples TRBV5-5 to TRBJ2-7; 7 bases line up with TRBD2. The receptor's source is a female donor with multiple sclerosis, enrolled in a pregnancy study. This material consisted of CD8+ T cells from peripheral blood mononuclear cells, taken in the second trimester of pregnancy. CDR3 coding DNA: TGTGCCAGCAGCTTGGGTTGGGGGGGATACGAGCAGTACTTC. This sequence encodes CASSLGWGGYEQYF.